This T cell receptor beta chain stems from a study of T-cell reconstitution after alpha-beta-depleted transplantation in children. Preparation of the TCRbeta library involved a method that used unique molecular identifiers. TCRdb redid the calling of the PCR reads with MiXCR, one entry per CDR3 protein. The sample contains hundreds of thousands of distinct CDR3 sequences, over 10% of which appear only once. CDR1 SGHRS and CDR2 YFSETQ come from the germline V gene. The CDR3 has 14 residues. Trimming removed 2 bases from V and 3 bases from J, with 11 bases in between. The material was PBMCs, obtained before TCRalphabeta/CD19-depleted stem cell transplant. The TCR sequence derives from a girl aged 2 to 9 with congenital amegakaryocytic thrombocytopenia, due to receive a stem cell transplant. The V gene is TRBV5-1, the J gene TRBJ2-5; D uncertain. The CDR3 region is CASSFVDGEETQYF. Written as DNA, the CDR3 is TGCGCCAGCAGCTTCGTCGACGGTGAAGAGACCCAGTACTTC.